This T cell receptor (beta chain) originates from a study of type 1 and type 2 diabetes patients. The study, taken as a whole, reports: With limited T2D and control samples, some T1D-only expanded clones may not be T1D-specific. Between type 2 diabetes and control samples, V and J usage averaged around 0.97 correlation. Unmatched age and gender across groups might bias interpretation.

The CDR3 consists of 15 residues. Germline CDR1 is MGHDK and CDR2 is SYGVNS. Deletions cut 6 bases from V and 4 bases from J, with 15 bases between. Standard classification criteria confirmed type 1 or type 2 diabetes in all patients. PCR was run on genomic DNA. Amplification of the beta chain CDR3 used 30 forward and 13 reverse multiplex primers. TCRdb re-called the multiplex PCR reads with MiXCR, one entry per CDR3 protein. The sample shows a few hundred thousand distinct CDR3 sequences, around 47% of them seen only once. The sample holds many counts of this clonotype. Its antigen remains unknown. The V gene is TRBV25-1, the J gene TRBJ2-2, with a tentative D call TRBD2 (6 bases). The clonotype comes from a man aged 18 to 29 with type 2 diabetes. Sequencing was carried out using peripheral blood mononuclear cells (PBMCs). This CDR3 reads CASSAGTGVTGELFF. CDR3 nucleotide sequence: TGTGCCAGCAGCGCCGGGACGGGAGTCACCGGGGAGCTGTTTTTT. Filled out from reference TRBV25-1 and TRBJ2-2, the complete variable domain reads EADIYQTPRYLVIGTGKKITLECSQTMGHDKMYWYQQDPGMELHLIHYSYGVNSTEKGDLSSESTVSRIRTEHFPLTLESARPSHTSQYLCASSAGTGVTGELFFGEGSRLTVL.